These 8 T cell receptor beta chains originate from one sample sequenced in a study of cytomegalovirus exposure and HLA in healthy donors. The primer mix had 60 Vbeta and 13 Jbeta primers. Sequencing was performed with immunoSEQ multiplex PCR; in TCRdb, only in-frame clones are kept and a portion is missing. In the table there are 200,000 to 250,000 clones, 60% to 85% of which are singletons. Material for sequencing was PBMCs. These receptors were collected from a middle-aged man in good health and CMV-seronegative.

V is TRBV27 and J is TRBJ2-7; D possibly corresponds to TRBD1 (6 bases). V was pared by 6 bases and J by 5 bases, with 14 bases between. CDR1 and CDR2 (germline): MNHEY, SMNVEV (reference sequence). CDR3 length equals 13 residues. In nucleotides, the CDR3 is TGTGCCAGCAGCGATCTACAGGGCCACGAGCAGTACTTC. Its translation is CASSDLQGHEQYF.

The CDR3 coding sequence is TGTGCCAGCAGCTTAGTGGCCACAGTCTATAATTCACCCCTCCACTTT. Encoded protein: CASSLVATVYNSPLHF. The chain couples TRBV7-8 to TRBJ1-6; no firm D call. V was trimmed by 1 base and J by 3 bases, leaving 10 bases between them. This CDR3 comprises 16 residues. CDR1 SGHVS and CDR2 FQNEAQ come from the germline V gene. Full variable domain (outside the CDR3, taken from reference TRBV7-8 and TRBJ1-6): GAGVSQSPRYKVAKRGQDVALRCDPISGHVSLFWYQQALGQGPEFLTYFQNEAQLDKSGLPSDRFFAERPEGSVSTLKIQRTQQEDSAVYLCASSLVATVYNSPLHFGNGTRLTVT.

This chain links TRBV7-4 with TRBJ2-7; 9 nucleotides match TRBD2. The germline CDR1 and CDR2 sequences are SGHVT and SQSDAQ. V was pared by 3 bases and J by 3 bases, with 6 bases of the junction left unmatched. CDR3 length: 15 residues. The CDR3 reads CASSFNRLAVYEQYF. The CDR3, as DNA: TGTGCCAGCAGCTTTAACAGACTAGCGGTCTACGAGCAGTACTTC.

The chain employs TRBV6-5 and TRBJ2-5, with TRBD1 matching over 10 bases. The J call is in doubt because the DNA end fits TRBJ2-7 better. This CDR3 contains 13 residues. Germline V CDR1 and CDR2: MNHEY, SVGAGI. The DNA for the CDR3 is TGTGCCAGCAGTGACAGGGGGCTCTACGAGCAGTACTTC. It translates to CASSDRGLYEQYF.

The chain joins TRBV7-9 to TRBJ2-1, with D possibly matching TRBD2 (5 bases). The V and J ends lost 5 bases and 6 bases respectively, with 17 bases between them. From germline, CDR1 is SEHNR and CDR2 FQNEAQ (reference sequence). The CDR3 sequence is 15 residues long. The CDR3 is CASSTLGLLTNEQFF. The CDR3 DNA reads TGTGCCAGCAGCACACTCGGACTGTTGACCAATGAGCAGTTCTTC.

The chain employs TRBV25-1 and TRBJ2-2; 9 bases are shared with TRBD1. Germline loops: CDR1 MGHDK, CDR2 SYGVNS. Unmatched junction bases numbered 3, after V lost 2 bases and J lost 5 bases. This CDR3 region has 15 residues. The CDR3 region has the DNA TGTGCCAGCAGTGAAATACAGGGGGCAACCGGGGAGCTGTTTTTT. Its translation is CASSEIQGATGELFF.

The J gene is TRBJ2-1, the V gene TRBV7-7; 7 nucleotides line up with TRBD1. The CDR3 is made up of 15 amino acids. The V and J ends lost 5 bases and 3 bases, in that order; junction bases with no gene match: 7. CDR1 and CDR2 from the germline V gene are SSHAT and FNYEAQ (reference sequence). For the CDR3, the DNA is TGTGCCAGCAGCCCCGGGACAGATTACTACAATGAGCAGTTCTTC. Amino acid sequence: CASSPGTDYYNEQFF.

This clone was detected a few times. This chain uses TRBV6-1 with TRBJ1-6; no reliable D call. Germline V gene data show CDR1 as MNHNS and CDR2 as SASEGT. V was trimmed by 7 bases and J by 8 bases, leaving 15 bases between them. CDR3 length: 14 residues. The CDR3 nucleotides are TGTGCCAGCACCGAAAGAGGCAGATATTCACCCCTCCACTTT. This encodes CASTERGRYSPLHF.